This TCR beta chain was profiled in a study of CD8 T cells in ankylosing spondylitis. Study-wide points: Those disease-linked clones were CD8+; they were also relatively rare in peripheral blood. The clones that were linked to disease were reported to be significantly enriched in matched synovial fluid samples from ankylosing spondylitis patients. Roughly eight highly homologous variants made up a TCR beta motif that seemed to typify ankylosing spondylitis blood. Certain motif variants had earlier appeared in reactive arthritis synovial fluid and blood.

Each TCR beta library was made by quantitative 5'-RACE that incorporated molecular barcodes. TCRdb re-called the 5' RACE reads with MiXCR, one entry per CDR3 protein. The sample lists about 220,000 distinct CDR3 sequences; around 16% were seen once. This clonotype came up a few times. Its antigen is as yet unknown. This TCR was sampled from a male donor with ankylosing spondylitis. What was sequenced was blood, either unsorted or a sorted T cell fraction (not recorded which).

Written as DNA, the CDR3 is TGCGCCAGCAGCCAAATGACAGCCTACGAGCAGTACTTC. It encodes CASSQMTAYEQYF. The V call is TRBV4-1, the J call TRBJ2-7, with a possible D match to TRBD1 (5 bases). The germline V and J ends were trimmed by 2 bases and 2 bases, with 7 bases remaining between them. Germline CDR1 and CDR2: MGHRA and YSYEKL. The CDR3 covers 13 residues.